The present entry profiles one T cell receptor (beta chain) with its context. Its specificity is unknown. This sample is part of a study of OX40 agonist ivuxolimab in advanced cancers. Turning to the study itself: Ivuxolimab, an agonistic anti-OX40 (CD134) antibody, was given to patients.

The data were produced by immunoSEQ multiplex PCR, yet TCRdb's version contains in-frame clones alone and is incomplete. The profile shows tens of thousands of clones, roughly four fifths of them singletons. General study findings and limits: Among the nonresponders, some also had low normalized T-cell clonal expansion.

Individuals having autoimmune disease history or systemic immunosuppression were not enrolled. V was clipped by 6 bases and J by 1 base, with 7 bases between them. CDR1 is MNHEY and CDR2 is SMNVEV in the germline V gene (reference sequence). The CDR3 loop spans 13 amino acids. This TCR was recovered from an adult with an advanced solid tumor such as melanoma, head and neck, liver or kidney cancer. J is TRBJ1-5 and V is TRBV27; no firm D call. The source material was CD4+ or CD8+ T cells sorted from blood, sampled in a trial of the OX40 agonist ivuxolimab. CDR3 residues: CASRRASNQPQHF. The CDR3, as DNA: TGTGCCAGCAGGAGGGCCAGCAATCAGCCCCAGCATTTT.